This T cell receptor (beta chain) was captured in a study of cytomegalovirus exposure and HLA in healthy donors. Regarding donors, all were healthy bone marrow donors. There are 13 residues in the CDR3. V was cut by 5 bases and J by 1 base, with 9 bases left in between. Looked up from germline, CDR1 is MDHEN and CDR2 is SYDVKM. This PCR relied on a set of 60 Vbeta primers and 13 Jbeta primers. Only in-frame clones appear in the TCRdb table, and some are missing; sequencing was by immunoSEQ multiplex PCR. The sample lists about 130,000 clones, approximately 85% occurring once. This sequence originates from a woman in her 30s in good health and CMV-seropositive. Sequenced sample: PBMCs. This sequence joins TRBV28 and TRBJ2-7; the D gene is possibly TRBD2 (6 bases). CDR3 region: CASSPGLSYEQYF. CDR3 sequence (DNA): TGTGCCAGCAGTCCGGGACTTTCCTACGAGCAGTACTTC.